This T cell receptor (beta chain) was documented in a study of vaccination and CD4 T cells after COVID-19. Study information: Cultures designated as controls were supplied with a CEFX pool, an HIV-1 Nef pool, or no peptide.

Specified treatment: roughly 10-day PBMC culture with coronavirus spike peptide pools or control peptides (ViraFEST assay). In germline, CDR1 is MNHNS, CDR2 SASEGT. The CDR3 extends over 15 amino acids. Losses at the gene ends were 6 bases for V and 7 bases for J; bases not matched to a gene: 11. Cultured CD4+ T-cell DNA underwent Oncomine TCR Beta short-read sequencing. Genomic DNA was isolated from cultured CD4+ T cells. TCRdb reanalysed the PCR reads using MiXCR and keeps one entry per CDR3 protein. The sample has under 25,000 distinct CDR3 sequences; about 64% are singletons. Study results and limitations: Among reactive clones from convalescent patients, a median around 90% appeared only post-vaccination.

Notes on this clonotype: Antigen: not known.

This receptor was taken from a human donor who had recovered from COVID-19. The chain carries TRBV6-1 and TRBJ2-7; 11 nucleotides agree with TRBD1. Sequencing was performed on CD4+ T cells from blood, cultured in vitro. The CDR3 region has the DNA TGTGCCAGCAGCCTCCCCGGGACAGGGGGTAGTGAGCAGTACTTC. Encoded protein: CASSLPGTGGSEQYF.